The TCR beta chain described here comes from a study of cytomegalovirus exposure and HLA in healthy donors. PCR involved 60 Vbeta and 13 Jbeta primers. Produced via immunoSEQ multiplex PCR; TCRdb's table is partial and in-frame only. The sample includes around 160,000 clones, about four fifths of them seen just once. The CDR3 runs 15 residues. Germline CDR1 is SGHVS and CDR2 is FNYEAQ. V dropped 3 bases and J dropped 4; count of bases not matched to a gene: 5. The sample consisted of PBMCs. The chain has TRBV7-6 and TRBJ2-5; TRBD1 matches at 10 bases. The source is a man between 45 and 60 years old in good health and CMV-seropositive. CDR3 sequence reads: CASSLRTGGGETQYF. The CDR3, as DNA: TGTGCCAGCAGCTTGAGGACAGGGGGGGGAGAGACCCAGTACTTC.